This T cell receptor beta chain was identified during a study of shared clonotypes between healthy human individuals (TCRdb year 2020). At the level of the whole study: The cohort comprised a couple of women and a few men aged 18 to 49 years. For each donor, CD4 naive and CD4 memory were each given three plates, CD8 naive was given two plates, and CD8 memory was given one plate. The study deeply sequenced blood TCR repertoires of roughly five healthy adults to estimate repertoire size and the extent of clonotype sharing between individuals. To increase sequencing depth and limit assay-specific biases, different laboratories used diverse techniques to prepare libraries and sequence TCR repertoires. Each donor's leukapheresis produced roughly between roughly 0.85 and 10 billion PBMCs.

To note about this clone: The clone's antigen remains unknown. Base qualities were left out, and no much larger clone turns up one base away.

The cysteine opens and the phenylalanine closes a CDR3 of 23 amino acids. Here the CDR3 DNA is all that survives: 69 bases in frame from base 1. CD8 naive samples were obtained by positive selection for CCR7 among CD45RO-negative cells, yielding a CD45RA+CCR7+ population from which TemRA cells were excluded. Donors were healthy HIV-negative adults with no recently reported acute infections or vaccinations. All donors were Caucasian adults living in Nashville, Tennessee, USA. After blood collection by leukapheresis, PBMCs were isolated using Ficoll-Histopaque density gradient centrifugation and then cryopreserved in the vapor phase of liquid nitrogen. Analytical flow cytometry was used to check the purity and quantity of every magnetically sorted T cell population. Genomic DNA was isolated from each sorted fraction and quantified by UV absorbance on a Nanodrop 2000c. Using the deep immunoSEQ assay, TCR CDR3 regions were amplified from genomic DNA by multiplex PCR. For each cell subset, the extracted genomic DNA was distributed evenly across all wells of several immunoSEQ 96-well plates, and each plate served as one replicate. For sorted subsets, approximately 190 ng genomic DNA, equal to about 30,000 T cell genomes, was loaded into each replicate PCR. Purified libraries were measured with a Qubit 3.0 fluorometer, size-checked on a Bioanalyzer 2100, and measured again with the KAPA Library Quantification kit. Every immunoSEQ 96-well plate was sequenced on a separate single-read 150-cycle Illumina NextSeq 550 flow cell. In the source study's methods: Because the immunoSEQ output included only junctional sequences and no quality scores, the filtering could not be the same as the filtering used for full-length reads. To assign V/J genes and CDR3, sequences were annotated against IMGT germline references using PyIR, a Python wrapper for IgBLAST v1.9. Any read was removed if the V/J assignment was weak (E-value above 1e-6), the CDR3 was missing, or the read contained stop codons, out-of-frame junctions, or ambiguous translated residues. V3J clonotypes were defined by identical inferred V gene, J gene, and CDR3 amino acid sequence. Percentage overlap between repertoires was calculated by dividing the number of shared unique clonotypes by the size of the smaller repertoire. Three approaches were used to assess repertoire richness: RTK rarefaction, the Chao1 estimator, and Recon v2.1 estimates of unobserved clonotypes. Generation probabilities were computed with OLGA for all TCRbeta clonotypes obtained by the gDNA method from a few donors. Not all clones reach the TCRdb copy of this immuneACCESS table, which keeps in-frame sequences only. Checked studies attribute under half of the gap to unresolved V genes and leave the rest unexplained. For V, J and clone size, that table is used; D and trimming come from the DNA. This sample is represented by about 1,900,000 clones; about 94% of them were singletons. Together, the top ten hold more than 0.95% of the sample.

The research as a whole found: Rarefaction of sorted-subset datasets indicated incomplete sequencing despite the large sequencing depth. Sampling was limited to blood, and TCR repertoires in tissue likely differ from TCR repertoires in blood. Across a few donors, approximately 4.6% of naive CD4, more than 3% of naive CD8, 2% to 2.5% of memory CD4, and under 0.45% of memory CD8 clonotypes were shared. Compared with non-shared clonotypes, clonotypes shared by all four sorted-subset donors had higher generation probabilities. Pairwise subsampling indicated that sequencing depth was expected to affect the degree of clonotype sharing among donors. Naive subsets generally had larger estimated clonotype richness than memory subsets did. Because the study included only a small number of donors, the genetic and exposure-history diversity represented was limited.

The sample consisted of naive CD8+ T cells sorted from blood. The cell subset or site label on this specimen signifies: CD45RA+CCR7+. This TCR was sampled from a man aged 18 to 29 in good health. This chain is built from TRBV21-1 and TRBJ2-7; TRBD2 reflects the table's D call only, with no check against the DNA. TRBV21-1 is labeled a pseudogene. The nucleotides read TGTGCCAGCAGCAAAGATCCGGCAGGGCTACTAGCGGGAGGCCCACGGAGCTCCTACGAGCAGTACTTC. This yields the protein CASSKDPAGLLAGGPRSSYEQYF.